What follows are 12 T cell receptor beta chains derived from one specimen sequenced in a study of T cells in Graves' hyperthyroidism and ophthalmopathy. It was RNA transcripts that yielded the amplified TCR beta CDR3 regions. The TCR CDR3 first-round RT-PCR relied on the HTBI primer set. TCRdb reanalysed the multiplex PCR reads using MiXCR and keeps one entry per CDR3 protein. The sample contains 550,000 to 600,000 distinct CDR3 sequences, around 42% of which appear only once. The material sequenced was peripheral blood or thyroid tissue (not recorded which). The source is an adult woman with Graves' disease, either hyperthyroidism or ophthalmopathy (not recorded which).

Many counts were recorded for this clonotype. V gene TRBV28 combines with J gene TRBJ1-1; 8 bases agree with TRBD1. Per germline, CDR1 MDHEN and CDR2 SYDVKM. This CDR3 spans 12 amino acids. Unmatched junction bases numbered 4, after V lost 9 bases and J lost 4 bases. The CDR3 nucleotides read TGTGCCAGTAGAGGACAGGGCACTGAAGCTTTCTTT. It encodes CASRGQGTEAFF.

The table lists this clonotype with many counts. CDR3 in amino acids: CASSSLSGRATYEQYF. CDR3 DNA sequence: TGCGCCAGCAGCTCGCTCTCTGGGCGGGCCACCTACGAGCAGTACTTC. The V gene is TRBV5-1, the J gene TRBJ2-7; perhaps TRBD2 as D (5 bases). CDR3 size: 16 residues. Per germline, CDR1 SGHRS and CDR2 YFSETQ. V shed 3 bases and J shed 2 bases, with 18 bases lying between them.

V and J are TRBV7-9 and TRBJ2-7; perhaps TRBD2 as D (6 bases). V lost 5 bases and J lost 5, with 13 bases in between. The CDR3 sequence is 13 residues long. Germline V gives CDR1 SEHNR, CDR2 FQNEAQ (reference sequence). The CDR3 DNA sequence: TGTGCCAGCAGCGTGGGACTCCCTGACGAGCAGTACTTC. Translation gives CASSVGLPDEQYF.

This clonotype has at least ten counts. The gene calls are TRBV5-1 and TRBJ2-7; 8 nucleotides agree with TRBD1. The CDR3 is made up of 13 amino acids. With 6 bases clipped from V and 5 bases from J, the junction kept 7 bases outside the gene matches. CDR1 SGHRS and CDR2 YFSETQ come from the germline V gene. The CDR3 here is CASMRGQGNEQYF. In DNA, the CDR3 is TGCGCCAGCATGAGAGGACAGGGTAACGAGCAGTACTTC.

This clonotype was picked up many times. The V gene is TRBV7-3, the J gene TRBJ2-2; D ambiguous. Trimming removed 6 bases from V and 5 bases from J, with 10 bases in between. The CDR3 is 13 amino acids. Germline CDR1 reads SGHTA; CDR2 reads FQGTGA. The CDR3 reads CASRGPGTGELFF. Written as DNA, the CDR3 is TGTGCCAGCAGAGGGCCCGGAACCGGGGAGCTGTTTTTT.

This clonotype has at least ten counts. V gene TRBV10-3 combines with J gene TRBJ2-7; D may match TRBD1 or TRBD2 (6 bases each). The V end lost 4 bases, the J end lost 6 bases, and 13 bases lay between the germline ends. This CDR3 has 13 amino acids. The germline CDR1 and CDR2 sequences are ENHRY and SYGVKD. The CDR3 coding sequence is TGTGCCATCAGTGTGCCCGGGGGCGCCGAGCAGTACTTC. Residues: CAISVPGGAEQYF.

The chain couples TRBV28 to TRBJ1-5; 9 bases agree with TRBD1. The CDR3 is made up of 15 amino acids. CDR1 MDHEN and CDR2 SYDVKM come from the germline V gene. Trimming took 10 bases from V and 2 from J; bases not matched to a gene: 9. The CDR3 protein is CATSGTGSGNQPQHF. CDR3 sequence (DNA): TGTGCCACCTCAGGGACAGGGAGTGGCAATCAGCCCCAGCATTTT.

The CDR3 DNA follows: TGCAGCGTTGCGTGGACAGGGGGCTATGGCGAGCAGTACTTC. Its translation: CSVAWTGGYGEQYF. The V call is TRBV29-1, the J call TRBJ2-7; 11 bases match TRBD1. Germline CDR1 SQVTM, CDR2 ANQGSEA. V gave up 4 bases and J gave up 6 bases; unmatched junction bases: 8. This CDR3 contains 14 residues.

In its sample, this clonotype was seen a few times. The CDR3 coding sequence is TGTGCCTGGCTGGGAAGGGAACCTTATAGCAATCAGCCCCAGCATTTT. Protein product: CAWLGREPYSNQPQHF. This chain uses TRBV30 with TRBJ1-5, with D uncertain. The V gene's germline CDR1 is GTSNPN and CDR2 SVGIG (reference sequence). V lost 5 bases, J lost 0 bases, and 17 bases lay in between. CDR3 length: 16 amino acids. Drawing the rest from reference TRBV30 and TRBJ1-5, the complete variable domain is SQTIHQWPATLVQPVGSPLSLECTVEGTSNPNLYWYRQAAGRGLQLLFYSVGIGQISSEVPQNLSASRPQDRQFILSSKKLLLSDSGFYLCAWLGREPYSNQPQHFGDGTRLSIL.

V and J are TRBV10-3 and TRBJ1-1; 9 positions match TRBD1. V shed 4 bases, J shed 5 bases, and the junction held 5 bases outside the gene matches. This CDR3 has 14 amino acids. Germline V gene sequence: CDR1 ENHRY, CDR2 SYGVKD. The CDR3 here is CAISGRQGDTEAFF. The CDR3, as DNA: TGTGCCATCAGTGGGAGACAGGGGGATACTGAAGCTTTCTTT.

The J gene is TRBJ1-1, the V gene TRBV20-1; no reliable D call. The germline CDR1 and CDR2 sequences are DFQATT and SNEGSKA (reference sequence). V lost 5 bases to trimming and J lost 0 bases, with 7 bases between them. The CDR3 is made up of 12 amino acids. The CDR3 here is CSAPKLNTEAFF. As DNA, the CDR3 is TGCAGTGCTCCCAAGTTGAACACTGAAGCTTTCTTT.

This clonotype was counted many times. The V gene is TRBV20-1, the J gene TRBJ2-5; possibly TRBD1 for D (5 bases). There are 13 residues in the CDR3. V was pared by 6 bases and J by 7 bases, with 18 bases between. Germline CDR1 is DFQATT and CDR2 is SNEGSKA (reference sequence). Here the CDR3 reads CSAPDIGHRTQYF. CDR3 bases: TGCAGTGCCCCGGACATTGGGCATCGGACCCAGTACTTC.